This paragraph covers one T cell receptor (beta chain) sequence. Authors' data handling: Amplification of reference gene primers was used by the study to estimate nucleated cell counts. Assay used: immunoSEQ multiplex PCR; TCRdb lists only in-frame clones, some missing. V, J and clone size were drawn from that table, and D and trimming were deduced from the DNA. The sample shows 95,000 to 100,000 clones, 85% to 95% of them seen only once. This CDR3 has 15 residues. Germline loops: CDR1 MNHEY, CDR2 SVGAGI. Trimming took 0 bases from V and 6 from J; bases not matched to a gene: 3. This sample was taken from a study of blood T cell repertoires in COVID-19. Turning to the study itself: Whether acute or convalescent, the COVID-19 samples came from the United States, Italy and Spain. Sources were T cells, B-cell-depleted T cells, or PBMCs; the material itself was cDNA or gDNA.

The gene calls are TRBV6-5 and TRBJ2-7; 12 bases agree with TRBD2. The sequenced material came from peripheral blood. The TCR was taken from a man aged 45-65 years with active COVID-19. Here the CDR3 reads CASSYSSSGRGEQYF. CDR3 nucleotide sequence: TGTGCCAGCAGTTACTCATCTAGCGGGAGGGGCGAGCAGTACTTC.